This note documents a single T cell receptor (beta chain) sequence. This record comes from a study of blood T cell repertoires in COVID-19. At the level of the study: Samples of COVID-19 (acute and convalescent) were obtained from the United States, Italy and Spain. T cells, B-cell-depleted T cells, or PBMCs provided the cDNA or gDNA that served as material.

CDR3 length: 14 amino acids. Germline CDR1 and CDR2: LNHDA and SQIVND (reference sequence). V was trimmed by 3 bases and J by 5 bases, leaving 11 bases between them. The protocol was immunoSEQ multiplex PCR, while the TCRdb copy is restricted to in-frame clones and leaves out a portion. The sample lists roughly 100,000 clones, 70% to 90% occurring once. The sequence came from a man aged 45-60 years with active or convalescent COVID-19. Sequencing was carried out using peripheral blood. The V call is TRBV19, the J call TRBJ2-1, with a tentative D call TRBD2 (5 bases). The CDR3 spells CASSIEFSDNEQFF. CDR3 DNA: TGTGCCAGTAGTATTGAGTTTAGCGACAATGAGCAGTTCTTC.